This T cell receptor (beta chain) was profiled in a study of T cell responses to AZD1222 COVID-19 vaccine. Profiled with immunoSEQ multiplex PCR; TCRdb holds only in-frame clones, not every one. The sample holds 110,000 to 150,000 clones, around 92% seen once. This clonotype was obtained from an adult who received the AZD1222 COVID-19 vaccine. The sample was peripheral blood, taken 28 days after the second AZD1222 dose.

In DNA, the CDR3 is TGTGCCAGCAGCTTAGTTGCGGGCTCTGGAAACACCATATATTTT. This translates into CASSLVAGSGNTIYF. The V and J genes are TRBV7-2 and TRBJ1-3; D gene ambiguous. The V gene's germline CDR1 is SGHTA and CDR2 FQGNSA. V lost 1 base to trimming and J lost 0 bases, with 7 bases between them. The CDR3 spans 15 residues.